The rows below give T cell receptor beta chains drawn from one sample of a study of blood T cell repertoires in COVID-19. Method: immunoSEQ multiplex PCR; TCRdb's copy keeps in-frame clones and lacks some. The sample consists of about 280,000 clones, about 87% of them appearing once. Sequencing was performed on PBMCs or T cells enriched from blood (not recorded which). The source of these receptors is a young woman with acute COVID-19. CDR3s include the opening cysteine and the closing phenylalanine or tryptophan. D genes are given only for firm matches. Some rows mark clone size as missing; the rest say once, few, many or name a class of expanded clone.

abundance: .; j_gene: TRBJ2-7; d_gene: .; v_gene: TRBV27; CDR3nt: TGTGCCAGCAGTTTGGGAGCCTCCTACGAGCAGTACTTC; CDR3aa: CASSLGASYEQYF
abundance: .; j_gene: TRBJ2-2; d_gene: .; v_gene: TRBV5-1; CDR3nt: TGCGCCAGCAGCGTACTAGCTAACACCGGGGAGCTGTTTTTT; CDR3aa: CASSVLANTGELFF
abundance: .; j_gene: TRBJ2-2; d_gene: .; v_gene: TRBV3-1/TRBV3-2; CDR3nt: TGTGCCAGCAGCCAGAACCCAGGGGAAACCGGGGAGCTGTTTTTT; CDR3aa: CASSQNPGETGELFF
abundance: .; j_gene: TRBJ2-1; d_gene: TRBD2; v_gene: TRBV29-1; CDR3nt: TGCAGCGTCGGACTAGCTGGGAATGAGCAGTTCTTC; CDR3aa: CSVGLAGNEQFF
abundance: .; j_gene: TRBJ2-3; d_gene: .; v_gene: TRBV28; CDR3nt: TGTGCCAGCAGTTTGGGAGTTGCGGATACGCAGTATTTT; CDR3aa: CASSLGVADTQYF
abundance: .; j_gene: TRBJ2-6; d_gene: .; v_gene: TRBV5-1; CDR3nt: TGCGCCAGCAGCTCTGGACTAACCGACTCTGGGGCCAACGTCCTGACTTTC; CDR3aa: CASSSGLTDSGANVLTF
abundance: .; j_gene: TRBJ2-1; d_gene: .; v_gene: TRBV6-2/TRBV6-3; CDR3nt: TGTGCCAGCAGTAATCCCCAGGGAATCAGTCAGTTCTTC; CDR3aa: CASSNPQGISQFF
abundance: .; j_gene: TRBJ2-3; d_gene: .; v_gene: TRBV10-3; CDR3nt: TGTGCCATCAGTGACACGCATGCAGGCCCAGATACGCAGTATTTT; CDR3aa: CAISDTHAGPDTQYF
abundance: .; j_gene: TRBJ2-2; d_gene: TRBD1; v_gene: TRBV18; CDR3nt: TGTGCCAGCTCACCAGGGACAGGGAACACCGGGGAGCTGTTTTTT; CDR3aa: CASSPGTGNTGELFF
abundance: .; j_gene: TRBJ2-7; d_gene: .; v_gene: TRBV21-1; CDR3nt: TGTGCCAGCAGCAAAGGGTTAAAATGGGGGACAGGGGACAACGAGCAGTACTTC; CDR3aa: CASSKGLKWGTGDNEQYF
abundance: .; j_gene: TRBJ2-7; d_gene: TRBD2; v_gene: TRBV11-3; CDR3nt: TGTGCCAGCAGCCAGGGACTAGCGGGAGTATACGAGCAGTACTTC; CDR3aa: CASSQGLAGVYEQYF
abundance: .; j_gene: TRBJ1-1; d_gene: .; v_gene: TRBV18; CDR3nt: TGTGCCAGCTCGGGGCCGGGGGACGGGACTGAAGCTTTCTTT; CDR3aa: CASSGPGDGTEAFF
abundance: .; j_gene: TRBJ1-6; d_gene: .; v_gene: TRBV11-2; CDR3nt: TGTGCCAGCAACGCCGGGGGAAATCTGACACCCCTCCACTTT; CDR3aa: CASNAGGNLTPLHF
abundance: .; j_gene: TRBJ2-5; d_gene: .; v_gene: TRBV7-2; CDR3nt: TGTGCCAGCAGCTTAGCGCTTGGGGCAGGGGTGGAGACCCAGTACTTC; CDR3aa: CASSLALGAGVETQYF
abundance: few; j_gene: TRBJ1-5; d_gene: .; v_gene: TRBV7-2; CDR3nt: TGTGCCAGCAGCTTAGGGGGAGGGGGGTATAGCAATCAGCCCCAGCATTTT; CDR3aa: CASSLGGGGYSNQPQHF
abundance: .; j_gene: TRBJ2-7; d_gene: .; v_gene: TRBV6-5; CDR3nt: TGTGCCAGCAGACTTATCCAGGGCCCCGAGCAGTACTTC; CDR3aa: CASRLIQGPEQYF
abundance: .; j_gene: TRBJ2-7; d_gene: TRBD1; v_gene: TRBV2; CDR3nt: TGTGCCAGCACCGAACAGGGGGCCAACTACGAGCAGTACTTC; CDR3aa: CASTEQGANYEQYF
abundance: .; j_gene: TRBJ2-7; d_gene: .; v_gene: TRBV4-1; CDR3nt: TGCGCCAGCAGCCTGATGGGCAGTTCCTACGAGCAGTACTTC; CDR3aa: CASSLMGSSYEQYF
abundance: .; j_gene: TRBJ2-4; d_gene: .; v_gene: TRBV21-1; CDR3nt: TGTGCCAGCAAAAACATGGGGGGGGAGAGGAACATTCAGTACTTC; CDR3aa: CASKNMGGERNIQYF
abundance: .; j_gene: TRBJ2-3; d_gene: .; v_gene: TRBV27; CDR3nt: TGTGCCAGCAGCCCAGGGGTCGGCGGAGGTGTTGATACGCAGTATTTT; CDR3aa: CASSPGVGGGVDTQYF
abundance: once; j_gene: TRBJ2-7; d_gene: TRBD2; v_gene: TRBV30; CDR3nt: TGTGCCTGGAGCGAACGGACTAGCGGGGACTACTCCTACGAGCAGTACTTC; CDR3aa: CAWSERTSGDYSYEQYF
abundance: once; j_gene: TRBJ2-1; d_gene: TRBD2; v_gene: TRBV9; CDR3nt: TGTGCCTCCCGCCCTAGCGGGACCCACAATGAGCAGTTCTTC; CDR3aa: CASRPSGTHNEQFF
abundance: .; j_gene: TRBJ2-2; d_gene: TRBD1; v_gene: TRBV30; CDR3nt: TGTGCCTGGAGTGAGACAGGGGTCACCGGGGAGCTGTTTTTT; CDR3aa: CAWSETGVTGELFF
abundance: .; j_gene: TRBJ2-7; d_gene: TRBD2; v_gene: TRBV27; CDR3nt: TGTGCCAGCAGTCTCAGGACTAGCGGGGTTCCCTACGAGCAGTACTTC; CDR3aa: CASSLRTSGVPYEQYF
abundance: .; j_gene: TRBJ2-7; d_gene: .; v_gene: TRBV24-1; CDR3nt: TGTGCCACCAGCCCGGGGTCTAGCCTTTCCTACGAGCAGTACTTC; CDR3aa: CATSPGSSLSYEQYF
abundance: .; j_gene: TRBJ1-3; d_gene: .; v_gene: TRBV9; CDR3nt: TGTGCCAGCAGCCCGAGCGTTTATTGGACAGCGGGGGCCACTGGAAACACCATATATTTT; CDR3aa: CASSPSVYWTAGATGNTIYF
abundance: .; j_gene: TRBJ1-5; d_gene: TRBD1; v_gene: TRBV6-5; CDR3nt: TGTGCCAGCAGTTCCAAGGACAGGGACAATCAGCCCCAGCATTTT; CDR3aa: CASSSKDRDNQPQHF
abundance: .; j_gene: TRBJ2-7; d_gene: TRBD1; v_gene: TRBV2; CDR3nt: TGTGCCAGCAGACCCTGGGACAGGGGGCAGGACGAGCAGTACTTC; CDR3aa: CASRPWDRGQDEQYF
abundance: .; j_gene: TRBJ1-3; d_gene: .; v_gene: TRBV6-2/TRBV6-3; CDR3nt: TGTGCCAGCAGTACCCTGACAGCTACAGGGACCACCATATATTTT; CDR3aa: CASSTLTATGTTIYF
abundance: .; j_gene: TRBJ2-3; d_gene: .; v_gene: TRBV5-4; CDR3nt: TGTGCCAGCAGCTTGGAGCTAGATGGCACAGATACGCAGTATTTT; CDR3aa: CASSLELDGTDTQYF
abundance: .; j_gene: TRBJ2-2; d_gene: TRBD1; v_gene: TRBV5-4; CDR3nt: TGTGCCAGCAGCTTGAAGATTACGGGGACAGGGGACCCCGGGGAGCTGTTTTTT; CDR3aa: CASSLKITGTGDPGELFF
abundance: .; j_gene: TRBJ2-1; d_gene: .; v_gene: TRBV27; CDR3nt: TGTGCCAGCAGTCCTGTCAGTTTCGGGAATGAGCAGTTCTTC; CDR3aa: CASSPVSFGNEQFF
abundance: .; j_gene: TRBJ1-3; d_gene: .; v_gene: TRBV27; CDR3nt: TGTGCCAGCAGTTTATTGGGGGGTGGCTCTGGAAACACCATATATTTT; CDR3aa: CASSLLGGGSGNTIYF
abundance: .; j_gene: TRBJ2-1; d_gene: TRBD2; v_gene: TRBV27; CDR3nt: TGTGCCAGCAGTTCTAGACTAGCGGACAATGAGCAGTTCTTC; CDR3aa: CASSSRLADNEQFF
abundance: .; j_gene: TRBJ2-2; d_gene: .; v_gene: TRBV20-1; CDR3nt: TGCAGTGCTAGTTACGGGGGAATCACCGGGGAGCTGTTTTTT; CDR3aa: CSASYGGITGELFF
abundance: .; j_gene: TRBJ2-1; d_gene: TRBD1; v_gene: TRBV6-5; CDR3nt: TGTGCCAGCAGTTACGGGGACAGACCCTACAATGAGCAGTTCTTC; CDR3aa: CASSYGDRPYNEQFF
abundance: .; j_gene: TRBJ2-7; d_gene: TRBD2; v_gene: TRBV6-6; CDR3nt: TGTGCCAGCAGTTACTCTTCAGCGGGAGGGCCATCCGAGCAGTACTTC; CDR3aa: CASSYSSAGGPSEQYF
abundance: .; j_gene: TRBJ2-7; d_gene: .; v_gene: TRBV4-1; CDR3nt: TGCGCCAGCAGCCAAGGAGGGGGGGCATACGAGCAGTACTTC; CDR3aa: CASSQGGGAYEQYF
abundance: .; j_gene: TRBJ2-7; d_gene: .; v_gene: TRBV7-8; CDR3nt: TGTGCCAGCAGCTTAGGAGGGTCTAACTACTACGAGCAGTACTTC; CDR3aa: CASSLGGSNYYEQYF
abundance: .; j_gene: TRBJ1-4; d_gene: TRBD1; v_gene: TRBV27; CDR3nt: TGTGCCAGCGGCTCCGGGACAGCTAATGAAAAACTGTTTTTT; CDR3aa: CASGSGTANEKLFF
abundance: .; j_gene: TRBJ1-6; d_gene: TRBD1; v_gene: TRBV14; CDR3nt: TGTGCCAGCAGTTTATTAGGGACAGGGGTATCACCCCTCCACTTT; CDR3aa: CASSLLGTGVSPLHF